The rows below give T cell receptor beta chains drawn from one sample of a study of T cells in Graves' hyperthyroidism and ophthalmopathy. TCRdb reprocessed the multiplex PCR reads via MiXCR and lists one record per CDR3 protein. The table has hundreds of thousands of distinct CDR3 sequences, roughly 13% seen once. Material for sequencing was blood. The source is a woman in her thirties or forties with Graves' ophthalmopathy. CDR3s include the opening cysteine and the closing phenylalanine or tryptophan. D genes are given only for firm matches. Where a row states a size, it is once, few, many or the class of an expanded clone; other rows omit it.

J | V | size | D | DNA | CDR3
TRBJ1-1 | TRBV11-2 | many | - | TGTGCCAGCAGCATCCCGGGGGCTGGCACTGAAGCTTTCTTT | CASSIPGAGTEAFF
TRBJ2-3 | TRBV6-2/TRBV6-3 | - | - | TGTGCCAGCAGTGTCGGACACAACACAGATACGCAGTATTTT | CASSVGHNTDTQYF
TRBJ2-2 | TRBV7-9 | few | - | TGTGCCAGCAGCCAAGGCCGGACAGAGACAGAAGCTCACAAAATTTTT | CASSQGRTETEAHKIF
TRBJ1-5 | TRBV16 | - | TRBD1 | TGTGCCAGCAGTTCCGGAAGACAGGGGGGCTACCCCTCTAGCAATCAGCCCCAGCATTTT | CASSSGRQGGYPSSNQPQHF
TRBJ1-4 | TRBV15 | many | TRBD1 | TGTGCCACCAGCGACCGGGACAGGTGGGGTGAAAAACTGTTTTTT | CATSDRDRWGEKLFF
TRBJ1-1 | TRBV12-3/TRBV12-4 | many | - | TGTGCCAGCAGTTTCCACACTGAAGCTTTCTTT | CASSFHTEAFF
TRBJ1-1 | TRBV20-1 | many | TRBD1 | TGCAGTGCCAGGGACAGGGGGCCTCGCACTGAAGCTTTCTTT | CSARDRGPRTEAFF
TRBJ2-3 | TRBV20-1 | - | - | TGCAGTGCTAGAGATGAGCAAGCAGGAGATACGCAGTATTTT | CSARDEQAGDTQYF
TRBJ1-1 | TRBV6-1 | many | - | TGTGCCAGCAGTGAAATCGAGGAAGCTTTCTTT | CASSEIEEAFF
TRBJ1-3 | TRBV6-5 | - | - | TGTGCCAGCAGGATAACATGGTCGACAAGCCTCTCTGGAAACACCATATATTTT | CASRITWSTSLSGNTIYF
TRBJ1-6 | TRBV5-4 | - | - | TGTGCCAGCAGGCAAGGCAGGCGTGATTCACCCCTCCACTTT | CASRQGRRDSPLHF
TRBJ1-6 | TRBV10-2 | - | - | TGCGCCAGCAGAAGGGAAGGGTCGAGCTCCTATAATTCACCCCTCCACTTT | CASRREGSSSYNSPLHF
TRBJ1-1 | TRBV28 | few | - | TGTGCCAGCAGTCTTTCAAGCTCTGGGTCGGCCATAAACACTGAAGCTTCCTTT | CASSLSSSGSAINTEASF
TRBJ2-7 | TRBV7-9 | - | TRBD2 | TGTGCCAGCAGCTCAAGATGGGGACTAGCGGGAGGGCGGCAGCAGTACTTC | CASSSRWGLAGGRQQYF
TRBJ1-1 | TRBV9 | - | TRBD1 | TGTGCCAGCAGCGTCCAGGGACAGATGAACACTGAAGCTTTCTTT | CASSVQGQMNTEAFF
TRBJ1-1 | TRBV29-1 | many | - | TGCAGCGTTCGTACAGGATTTGCTGAAGCTTTCTTT | CSVRTGFAEAFF
TRBJ2-7 | TRBV10-2 | - | TRBD1 | TGCGCCAGCAGAAAGGACAGGTCCTACGAGCAGTACTTC | CASRKDRSYEQYF
TRBJ1-1 | TRBV11-2 | few | - | TGTGCCAGCAGCCGACAGAATGAAGCTTTCTTT | CASSRQNEAFF
TRBJ1-1 | TRBV11-3 | many | - | TGTGCCAGCAGCCAGACTAGGACAGCGAACACTGAAGCTTTCTTT | CASSQTRTANTEAFF
TRBJ2-3 | TRBV5-1 | many | TRBD1 | TGCGCCAGCAGCTCCCGACAGGGCCGTGCAGATACGCAGTATTTT | CASSSRQGRADTQYF
TRBJ2-1 | TRBV5-1 | few | TRBD2 | TGCGCCAGCAGCTTTGACGGGGGGGCCGATGAGCAGTTCTTC | CASSFDGGADEQFF
TRBJ2-2 | TRBV10-3 | - | TRBD2 | TGTGCCATCAGTGAGACTAGCGGGGGTCCCACCGGGGAGCTGTTTTTT | CAISETSGGPTGELFF
TRBJ1-5 | TRBV20-1 | many | - | TGCAGTGCTAGTGACTCGGGGAGGTCTCAGCCCCAGCATTTT | CSASDSGRSQPQHF
TRBJ2-7 | TRBV19 | many | - | TGTGCCAGTAGCGGACAGCCGAGCTCCTACGAGCAGTACTTC | CASSGQPSSYEQYF
TRBJ1-2 | TRBV12-3/TRBV12-4 | - | TRBD1 | TGTGCCAGCAGCCCCCGGGGGGACAGGGGGCGACGAAACTATGGCTACACCTTC | CASSPRGDRGRRNYGYTF
TRBJ2-1 | TRBV20-1 | few | - | TGCAGTGCTAGAGATTCGCGACTCTACCCTGAGCAGTTCTTC | CSARDSRLYPEQFF
TRBJ2-2 | TRBV11-2 | - | - | TGTCCCAGCAGTTTATGGACGGGGACTTACACCGGGGAGCTGTTTTTT | CPSSLWTGTYTGELFF
TRBJ1-1 | TRBV19 | many | - | TGTGCCAGTAGTATAGATAGGGGTCGGACTGAAGCTTTCTTT | CASSIDRGRTEAFF
TRBJ1-5 | TRBV12-3/TRBV12-4 | - | TRBD1 | TGTGCCAGCACCAGAGGACAGGGGGCTATCCAGCCCCAGCATTTT | CASTRGQGAIQPQHF
TRBJ2-3 | TRBV6-1 | few | TRBD2 | TGTGCCAGCAGTGAAGTGGGAGCGGGATCCTCAGATACGCAGTATTTT | CASSEVGAGSSDTQYF
TRBJ2-7 | TRBV27 | few | TRBD1 | TGTGCCAGCAGTAGCTCGGGACAGGGGGTCTACGAGCAGTACTTC | CASSSSGQGVYEQYF
TRBJ1-2 | TRBV15 | few | - | TGTGCCACCAGCAGAAACAGGGTTTGGGGCTACACCTTC | CATSRNRVWGYTF
TRBJ1-5 | TRBV19 | many | - | TGTGCCAGTAGTATAGTTCGGGCCGGCAATAGCAATCAGCCCCAGCATTTT | CASSIVRAGNSNQPQHF
TRBJ2-5 | TRBV28 | few | TRBD2 | TGTGCCAGCAGTTTGGGGACTAGCGGGGAGTGCCAGTACTTC | CASSLGTSGECQYF
TRBJ2-3 | TRBV14 | - | - | TGTGCCAGCAGCCAGACCGGACCAGATACGCAGTATTTT | CASSQTGPDTQYF
TRBJ2-7 | TRBV19 | few | TRBD1 | TGTGCCAGTAGTATTGGACAGGGACCCTCCTACGAGCAGTACTTC | CASSIGQGPSYEQYF
TRBJ1-1 | TRBV6-1 | many | - | TGTGCCAGCAGTGAAGTGGGTCTATCTGAAGCTTTCTTT | CASSEVGLSEAFF
TRBJ2-2 | TRBV11-3 | many | - | TGTGCCAGCAGCTTGGACTCTTACACCGGGGAGCTGTTTTTT | CASSLDSYTGELFF
TRBJ2-6 | TRBV12-3/TRBV12-4 | - | - | TGTGCCAGCAGAAAACAGGGAGCTGGGGCCAACGTCCTGACTTTC | CASRKQGAGANVLTF
TRBJ2-7 | TRBV30 | few | - | TGTGCCTGGAGGTGGGGGCAGGGTCATGGCGAGCAGTACTTC | CAWRWGQGHGEQYF
TRBJ2-3 | TRBV18 | - | TRBD1 | TGTGCCAGCTCACCTACAGGGGGGAGCACAGATACGCAGTATTTT | CASSPTGGSTDTQYF
TRBJ2-5 | TRBV20-1 | - | TRBD2 | TGCAGTGCAAACGGACTAGCGGAAGAGACCCAGTACTTC | CSANGLAEETQYF